This T cell receptor (beta chain) appears in the sequencing data of a study of cytomegalovirus exposure and HLA in healthy donors. Worth noting for this clone: What it binds is unknown.

Study results and limitations: A previous analysis found most TCR beta V segments productive roughly 90% or roughly 30% of the time. The authors later found HLA-associated TCR beta chains more clonally expanded than equally common others. The investigators catalogued about 170 TCR beta chains as cytomegalovirus-associated.

The CDR3 extends over 13 amino acids. CDR1 SGHTA and CDR2 FQGNSA come from the germline V gene. Trimming at V came to 6 bases and at J to 8 bases, leaving 9 bases not matched to a gene. The PCR made use of 60 Vbeta and 13 Jbeta primers. Some clones are missing from TCRdb's copy, which holds only in-frame ones; the method was immunoSEQ multiplex PCR. The table shows under 250,000 clones, with more than 60% occurring only once. This clonotype was sampled from a man aged 50 to 60 in good health and CMV-seronegative. The rearrangement links TRBV7-2 to TRBJ1-1, with TRBD1 matching 7 bases. The sample taken for sequencing was PBMCs. The CDR3 loop reads CASRDNWDSEAFF. In nucleotides, the CDR3 is TGTGCCAGCAGGGACAATTGGGACAGCGAAGCTTTCTTT.